This TCR beta chain stems from a study of T cells in localized non-small cell lung cancer. From germline, CDR1 is SGHAT and CDR2 FQDESV (reference sequence). The CDR3 is 17 amino acids. V lost 1 base to trimming and J lost 5 bases; unmatched junction nucleotides: 10. TCRdb's table, derived via immunoSEQ multiplex PCR, lists solely in-frame clones and lacks some. The repertoire holds approximately 50,000 clones, with 85% to 90% as singletons. The sample consisted of PBMCs, taken before any cancer treatment. The chain uses TRBV11-1 and TRBJ1-1; 10 bases line up with TRBD1. The origin of this receptor is a man aged 35 to 69 with stage II lung adenocarcinoma. The CDR3 protein is CASSLGTGGGSRTEAFF. CDR3 coding DNA: TGTGCCAGCAGCTTAGGGACAGGGGGTGGGTCGCGGACTGAAGCTTTCTTT.